One and the same sample provided the 20 T cell receptor beta chains below, sequenced in a study of cytomegalovirus exposure and HLA in healthy donors. The PCR ran on 60 Vbeta and 13 Jbeta primers. Libraries were prepared by immunoSEQ multiplex PCR; TCRdb keeps only in-frame clonotypes and omits some of them. The sample includes about 170,000 clones, over 75% seen only once; the top ten take 6.3%. The sequenced sample was PBMCs. These receptors came from a man aged 35-49 years in good health and CMV-seropositive.

The chain uses TRBV19 and TRBJ2-2; a possible D gene is TRBD1 (5 bases). Germline CDR1 is LNHDA and CDR2 is SQIVND (reference sequence). V was pared by 4 bases and J by 4 bases, with 13 bases between. The CDR3 runs 15 residues. CDR3 sequence: CASSTLGRGTGELFF. The CDR3 DNA sequence: TGTGCCAGTAGTACCCTCGGTAGGGGCACCGGGGAGCTGTTTTTT.

The sample holds a few counts of this clone. The J gene is TRBJ2-1, the V gene TRBV16, with a weak D call TRBD2 (6 bases). Trimming took 0 bases from V and 9 from J, leaving 6 bases between them. The CDR3 contains 12 residues. The germline V gene has CDR1 KGHSY and CDR2 FQNENV. The CDR3 here is CASSQSGGEQFF. CDR3 nucleotide sequence: TGTGCCAGCAGCCAATCGGGGGGTGAGCAGTTCTTC.

The chain carries TRBV9 and TRBJ2-2, with 9 positions matching TRBD1. The junction had 4 bases not matched to a gene; V was cut back by 0 bases and J by 4 bases. Germline CDR1 SGDLS, CDR2 YYNGEE. The CDR3 spans 16 residues. Here the CDR3 reads CASSVGTGATTGELFF. The CDR3, as DNA: TGTGCCAGCAGCGTAGGGACAGGGGCGACCACCGGGGAGCTGTTTTTT.

This clone was seen a handful of times. The V and J genes are TRBV28 and TRBJ1-5, with D tentatively TRBD1 (6 bases). The V and J ends lost 2 bases and 0 bases respectively, with 11 bases between them. CDR3 size: 16 residues. From germline, CDR1 is MDHEN and CDR2 SYDVKM. This CDR3 is CASSLQGTNSNQPQHF. The CDR3 coding sequence is TGTGCCAGCAGTTTACAGGGGACCAATAGCAATCAGCCCCAGCATTTT.

The chain has TRBV19 and TRBJ2-1; 11 bases match TRBD1. V lost 5 bases and J lost 2; bases outside the gene matches: 2. This CDR3 region has 15 residues. Germline loops: CDR1 LNHDA, CDR2 SQIVND (reference sequence). CDR3 protein: CASSPGQGAYNEQFF. In DNA form, the CDR3 reads TGTGCCAGTAGTCCGGGACAGGGGGCCTACAATGAGCAGTTCTTC.

J is TRBJ2-7 and V is TRBV28, with a possible D match to TRBD1 (6 bases). The CDR3 spans 17 residues. V lost 5 bases to trimming and J lost 4 bases, with 24 bases between them. Germline V lookup: CDR1 MDHEN, CDR2 SYDVKM. The CDR3 loop reads CASSPQLGQINGYEQYF. CDR3 DNA: TGTGCCAGCAGTCCCCAATTAGGACAGATTAATGGGTACGAGCAGTACTTC.

The chain links TRBV6-4 to TRBJ2-3; 8 bases fit TRBD1. Germline loops: CDR1 MRHNA, CDR2 SNTAGT. The CDR3 has 14 amino acids. Trimming removed 5 bases from V and 3 bases from J; junction bases left unmatched: 4. In nucleotides, the CDR3 is TGTGCCAGCAGTCGACAGGGGCCAACAGATACGCAGTATTTT. It yields the protein CASSRQGPTDTQYF.

The rearrangement links TRBV12-5 to TRBJ2-7; 13 bases are shared with TRBD2. J lost 2 bases, V lost 4 bases, and 2 bases had no gene match. The CDR3 runs 15 residues. The germline CDR1 and CDR2 sequences are LGHNT and FRNRAP. CDR3 in amino acids: CASGSGLAGTYEQYF. Here the CDR3 DNA reads TGTGCTAGTGGTTCGGGACTAGCGGGAACCTACGAGCAGTACTTC. The whole variable domain, filled in from reference TRBV12-5 and TRBJ2-7, reads DARVTQTPRHKVTEMGQEVTMRCQPILGHNTVFWYRQTMMQGLELLAYFRNRAPLDDSGMPKDRFSAEMPDATLATLKIQPSEPRDSAVYFCASGSGLAGTYEQYFGPGTRLTVT.

This clone has a handful of counts. The chain has TRBV30 and TRBJ2-7; no clear D. CDR3 length: 11 amino acids. The ends were cut back, 2 bases at V and 2 bases at J, with 4 bases in the middle. CDR1 GTSNPN and CDR2 SVGIG come from the germline V gene (reference sequence). CDR3 nucleotide sequence: TGTGCCTGGAGTAATACCTACGAGCAGTACTTC. Its translation: CAWSNTYEQYF.

This clone was counted once. The chain couples TRBV27 to TRBJ2-1, with 9 nucleotides matching TRBD1. With V trimmed by 0 bases and J by 7 bases, 4 bases remained unmatched. This CDR3 region has 15 residues. Per the germline V gene, CDR1 is MNHEY and CDR2 is SMNVEV (reference sequence). The CDR3 DNA reads as TGTGCCAGCAGTTTATCTTGGACAGGGGTGAATGAGCAGTTCTTC. This gives the protein CASSLSWTGVNEQFF.

This chain connects TRBV28 to TRBJ2-4, with D tentatively TRBD2 (6 bases). CDR3 size: 17 residues. V dropped 6 bases and J dropped 3 bases, with 21 bases sitting between them. Per germline, CDR1 MDHEN and CDR2 SYDVKM. DNA of the CDR3: TGTGCCAGCAGCCCCCTAGCTTACGGGAGAGGCAAAAACATTCAGTACTTC. This sequence encodes CASSPLAYGRGKNIQYF.

V usage is TRBV28 and J usage is TRBJ2-7; 11 bases agree with TRBD1. The CDR3 covers 17 residues. Germline V gene data show CDR1 as MDHEN and CDR2 as SYDVKM. V gave up 4 bases and J gave up 3 bases; unmatched junction bases: 11. The CDR3 bases are TGTGCCAGCAGTTCCTCCGACTGGACAGGGGGCGACTACGAGCAGTACTTC. Its protein product is CASSSSDWTGGDYEQYF. The entire variable domain, with the rest obtained from reference TRBV28 and TRBJ2-7, is as follows: DVKVTQSSRYLVKRTGEKVFLECVQDMDHENMFWYRQDPGLGLRLIYFSYDVKMKEKGDIPEGYSVSREKKERFSLILESASTNQTSMYLCASSSSDWTGGDYEQYFGPGTRLTVT.

The chain uses TRBV6-1 and TRBJ2-4; D is possibly TRBD1 (5 bases). Germline V gene data show CDR1 as MNHNS and CDR2 as SASEGT. Trimming removed 3 bases at V and 9 bases at J, with 12 bases between. The CDR3 covers 13 residues. The CDR3 nucleotides are TGTGCCAGCAGTGATTCCAGGGCAGGCATTCAGTACTTC. This sequence encodes CASSDSRAGIQYF.

This clone was picked up a small number of times. The CDR3, as DNA: TGTGCCACCAGCAGGGACAGGGGTTACGAGCAGTACTTC. Encoded protein: CATSRDRGYEQYF. The chain combines TRBV15 with TRBJ2-7, with 9 bases matching TRBD1. The CDR3 sequence is 13 residues long. CDR1 is LNHNV, CDR2 YYDKDF, per germline (reference sequence). The ends lost 3 bases at V and 4 bases at J; junction bases unmatched: 1.

The genes are TRBV11-3 and TRBJ2-2; 11 nucleotides line up with TRBD1. CDR3 length: 15 amino acids. With V trimmed by 5 bases and J by 7 bases, 6 bases remained unmatched. Germline assignment: CDR1 SGHNT and CDR2 YENEEA. CDR3 residues: CASSLGQGADGELFF. As DNA, the CDR3 is TGTGCCAGCAGCCTCGGACAGGGGGCCGACGGGGAGCTGTTTTTT.

This sequence joins TRBV19 and TRBJ2-2, with TRBD1 as a possible D gene (6 bases). The CDR3 totals 15 residues. V dropped 0 bases and J dropped 1 base, with 6 bases sitting between them. Germline V gene sequence: CDR1 LNHDA, CDR2 SQIVND (reference sequence). CDR3 coding DNA: TGTGCCAGTAGTATAGAGACAGGGAACACCGGGGAGCTGTTTTTT. This encodes CASSIETGNTGELFF. The full variable domain, in which reference TRBV19 and TRBJ2-2 provide the parts outside the CDR3, is DGGITQSPKYLFRKEGQNVTLSCEQNLNHDAMYWYRQDPGQGLRLIYYSQIVNDFQKGDIAEGYSVSREKKESFPLTVTSAQKNPTAFYLCASSIETGNTGELFFGEGSRLTVL.

The chain is built from TRBV9 and TRBJ2-2; D is unresolved. CDR3 length equals 15 residues. Germline CDR1 and CDR2: SGDLS and YYNGEE. V lost 0 bases and J lost 7, with 13 bases in between. The CDR3 sequence is CASSVDLSTYGELFF. The CDR3 DNA reads TGTGCCAGCAGCGTAGATCTCTCTACCTACGGGGAGCTGTTTTTT.

V is TRBV9 and J is TRBJ2-7; 10 bases map to TRBD1. The V gene's germline CDR1 is SGDLS and CDR2 YYNGEE. Germline trimming cut 4 bases from V and 6 bases from J; bases unmatched to any gene: 10. CDR3 length: 15 amino acids. CDR3 nucleotide sequence: TGTGCCAGCAGCCCTACGGACAGGGGGTTATCCGAGCAGTACTTC. Encoded protein: CASSPTDRGLSEQYF.

The chain uses TRBV7-8 and TRBJ1-2; 9 bases match TRBD1. V lost 5 bases to trimming and J lost 3 bases; unmatched junction nucleotides: 13. Germline loops: CDR1 SGHVS, CDR2 FQNEAQ. CDR3 length: 17 amino acids. The CDR3 DNA sequence: TGTGCCAGCAGCACCGGCACAGGGGGCATGCATCACTATGGCTACACCTTC. Amino acid sequence: CASSTGTGGMHHYGYTF.

The chain combines TRBV12-5 with TRBJ1-5; D perhaps matches TRBD1 (5 bases). Germline V gene data show CDR1 as LGHNT and CDR2 as FRNRAP. This CDR3 region has 13 residues. The V end lost 3 bases, the J end lost 5 bases, and 8 bases lay between the germline ends. The CDR3, as DNA: TGTGCTAGTGGTTTAACAGGCTATCAGCCCCAGCATTTT. This sequence encodes CASGLTGYQPQHF.